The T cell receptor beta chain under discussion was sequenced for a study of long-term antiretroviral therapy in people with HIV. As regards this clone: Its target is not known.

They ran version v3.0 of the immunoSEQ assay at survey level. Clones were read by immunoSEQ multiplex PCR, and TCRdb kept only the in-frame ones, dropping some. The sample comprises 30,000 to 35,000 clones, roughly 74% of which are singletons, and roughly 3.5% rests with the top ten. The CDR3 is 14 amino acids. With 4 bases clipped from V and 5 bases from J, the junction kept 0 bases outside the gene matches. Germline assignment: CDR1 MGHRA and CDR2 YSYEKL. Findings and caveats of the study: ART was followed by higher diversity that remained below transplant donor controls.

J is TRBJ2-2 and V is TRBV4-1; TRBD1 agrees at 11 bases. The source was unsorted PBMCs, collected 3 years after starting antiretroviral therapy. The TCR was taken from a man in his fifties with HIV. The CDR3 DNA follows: TGCGCCAGCAGCCGGGACAGGGGGACCGGGGAGCTGTTTTTT. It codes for CASSRDRGTGELFF.